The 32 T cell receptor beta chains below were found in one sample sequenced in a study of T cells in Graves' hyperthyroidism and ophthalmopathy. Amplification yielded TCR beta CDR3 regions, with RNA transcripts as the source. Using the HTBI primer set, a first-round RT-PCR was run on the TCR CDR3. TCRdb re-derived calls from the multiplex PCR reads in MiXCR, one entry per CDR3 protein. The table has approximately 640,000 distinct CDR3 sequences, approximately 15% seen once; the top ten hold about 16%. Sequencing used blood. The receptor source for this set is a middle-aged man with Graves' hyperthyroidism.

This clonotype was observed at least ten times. CDR3 DNA: TGTGCCAGCAGCCAGGAGAGGACAGCCACCTACGAGCAGTACTTC. Translating gives CASSQERTATYEQYF. The chain joins TRBV3-1 to TRBJ2-7; TRBD1 is a possible D gene (6 bases). This CDR3 is 15 amino acids long. The germline V gene has CDR1 LGHDT and CDR2 YNNKEL (reference sequence). Trimming took 3 bases from V and 2 from J, leaving 14 bases between them.

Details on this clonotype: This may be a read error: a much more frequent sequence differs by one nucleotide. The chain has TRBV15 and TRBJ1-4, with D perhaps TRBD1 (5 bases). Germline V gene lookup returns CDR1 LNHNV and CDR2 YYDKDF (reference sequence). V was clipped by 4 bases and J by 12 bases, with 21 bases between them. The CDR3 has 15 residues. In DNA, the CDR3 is TGTGCCACCAGCATGCAGACAGCGCCAATAGAAGAACTGTTTTTT. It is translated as CATSMQTAPIEELFF.

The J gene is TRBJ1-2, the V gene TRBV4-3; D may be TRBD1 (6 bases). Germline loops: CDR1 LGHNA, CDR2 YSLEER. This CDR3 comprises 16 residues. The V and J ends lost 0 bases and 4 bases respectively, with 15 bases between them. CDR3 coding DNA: TGCGCCAGCAGCCAAGATCACGGGCCGGGGGCCTATGGCTACACCTTC. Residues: CASSQDHGPGAYGYTF.

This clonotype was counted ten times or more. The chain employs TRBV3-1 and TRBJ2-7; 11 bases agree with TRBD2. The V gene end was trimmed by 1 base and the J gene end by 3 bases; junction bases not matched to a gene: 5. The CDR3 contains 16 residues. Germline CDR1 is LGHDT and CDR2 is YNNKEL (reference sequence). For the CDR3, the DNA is TGTGCCAGCAGCCAAGGGACTAGCGGGCGAATCTACGAGCAGTACTTC. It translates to CASSQGTSGRIYEQYF.

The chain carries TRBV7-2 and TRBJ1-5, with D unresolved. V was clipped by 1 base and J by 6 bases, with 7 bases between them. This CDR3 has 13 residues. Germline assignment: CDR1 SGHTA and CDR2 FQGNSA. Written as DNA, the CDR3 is TGTGCCAGCAGCTTAGTAGTTTTTCAGCCCCAGCATTTT. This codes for CASSLVVFQPQHF.

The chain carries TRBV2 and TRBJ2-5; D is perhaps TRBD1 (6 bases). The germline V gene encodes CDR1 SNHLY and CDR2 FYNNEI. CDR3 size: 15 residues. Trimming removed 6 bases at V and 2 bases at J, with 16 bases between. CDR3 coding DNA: TGTGCCAGCAGGCGACAGGATTTTATTCAAGAGACCCAGTACTTC. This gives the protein CASRRQDFIQETQYF.

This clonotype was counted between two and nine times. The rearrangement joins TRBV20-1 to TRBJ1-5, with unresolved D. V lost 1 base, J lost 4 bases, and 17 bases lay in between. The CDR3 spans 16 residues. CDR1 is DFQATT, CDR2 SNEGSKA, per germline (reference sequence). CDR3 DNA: TGCAGTGCTAGAGTCTTCACGGCAGACGAAAATCAGCCCCAGCATTTT. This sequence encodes CSARVFTADENQPQHF.

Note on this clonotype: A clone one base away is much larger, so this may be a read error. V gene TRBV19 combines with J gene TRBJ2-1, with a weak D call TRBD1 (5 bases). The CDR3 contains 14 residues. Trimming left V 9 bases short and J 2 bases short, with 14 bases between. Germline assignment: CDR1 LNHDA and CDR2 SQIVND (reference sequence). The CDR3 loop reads CASAREPAYNEQFF. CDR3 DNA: TGTGCCAGCGCCAGGGAACCGGCCTACAATGAGCAGTTCTTC.

The CDR3 sequence is CASSASIRGEQFF. The CDR3 region has the DNA TGTGCCAGTAGTGCCTCGATCAGGGGTGAGCAGTTCTTC. The gene calls are TRBV19 and TRBJ2-1; maybe TRBD1 (6 bases). This CDR3 has 13 amino acids. V lost 5 bases and J 9 bases, leaving 14 bases between the germline ends. Germline-derived CDR1 and CDR2 are LNHDA and SQIVND (reference sequence).

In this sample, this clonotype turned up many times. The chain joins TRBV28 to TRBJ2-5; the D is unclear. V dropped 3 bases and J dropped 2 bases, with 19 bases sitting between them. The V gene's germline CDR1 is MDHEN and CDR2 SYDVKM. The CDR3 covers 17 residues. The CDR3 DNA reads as TGTGCCAGCAGTTTCCTCGGAGCCCACCAAAAACAAGAGACCCAGTACTTC. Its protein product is CASSFLGAHQKQETQYF.

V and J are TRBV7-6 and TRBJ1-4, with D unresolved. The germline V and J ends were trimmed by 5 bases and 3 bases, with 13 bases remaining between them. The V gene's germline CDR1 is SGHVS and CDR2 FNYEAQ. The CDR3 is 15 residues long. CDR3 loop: CASSPLGSANEKLFF. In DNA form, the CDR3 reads TGTGCCAGCAGCCCCTTGGGGTCCGCTAATGAAAAACTGTTTTTT.

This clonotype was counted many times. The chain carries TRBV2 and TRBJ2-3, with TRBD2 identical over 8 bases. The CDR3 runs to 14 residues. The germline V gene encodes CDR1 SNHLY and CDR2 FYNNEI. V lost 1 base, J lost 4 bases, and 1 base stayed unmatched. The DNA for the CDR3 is TGTGCCAGCAGTGAAGGACTAGCGTCAGATACGCAGTATTTT. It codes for CASSEGLASDTQYF. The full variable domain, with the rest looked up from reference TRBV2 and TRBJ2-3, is EPEVTQTPSHQVTQMGQEVILRCVPISNHLYFYWYRQILGQKVEFLVSFYNNEISEKSEIFDDQFSVERPDGSNFTLKIRSTKLEDSAMYFCASSEGLASDTQYFGPGTRLTVL.

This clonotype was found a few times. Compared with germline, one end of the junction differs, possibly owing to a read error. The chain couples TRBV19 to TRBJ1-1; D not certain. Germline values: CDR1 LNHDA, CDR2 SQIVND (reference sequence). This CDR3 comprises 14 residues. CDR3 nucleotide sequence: TGTGCCAGTAGTAAGGGCAGTCCGAACACTGGAGCTTTCTTT. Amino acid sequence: CASSKGSPNTGAFF.

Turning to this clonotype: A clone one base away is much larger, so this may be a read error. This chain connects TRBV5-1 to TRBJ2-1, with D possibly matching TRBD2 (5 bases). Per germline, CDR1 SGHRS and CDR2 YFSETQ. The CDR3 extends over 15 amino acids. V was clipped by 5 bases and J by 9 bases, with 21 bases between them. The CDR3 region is CASRLSSELGLEQFF. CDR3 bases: TGCGCCAGCAGATTGAGTTCGGAACTAGGACTTGAGCAGTTCTTC. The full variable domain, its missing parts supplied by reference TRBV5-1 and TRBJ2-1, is KAGVTQTPRYLIKTRGQQVTLSCSPISGHRSVSWYQQTPGQGLQFLFEYFSETQRNKGNFPGRFSGRQFSNSRSEMNVSTLELGDSALYLCASRLSSELGLEQFFGPGTRLTVL.

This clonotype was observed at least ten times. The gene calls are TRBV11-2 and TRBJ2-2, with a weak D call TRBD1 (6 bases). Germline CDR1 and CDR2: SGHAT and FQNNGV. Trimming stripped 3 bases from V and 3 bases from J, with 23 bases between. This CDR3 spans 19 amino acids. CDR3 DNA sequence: TGTGCCAGCAGCTTCTTGTACGCAGGGGCCAGCCGGGACACCGGGGAGCTGTTTTTT. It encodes CASSFLYAGASRDTGELFF.

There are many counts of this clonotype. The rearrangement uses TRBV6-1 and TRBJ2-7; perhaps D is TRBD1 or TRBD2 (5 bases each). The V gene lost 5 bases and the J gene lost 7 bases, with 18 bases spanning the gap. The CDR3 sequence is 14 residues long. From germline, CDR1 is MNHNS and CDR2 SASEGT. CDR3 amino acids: CASSRRDPPGEQYF. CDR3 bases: TGTGCCAGCAGTCGCCGGGACCCCCCGGGGGAGCAGTACTTC.

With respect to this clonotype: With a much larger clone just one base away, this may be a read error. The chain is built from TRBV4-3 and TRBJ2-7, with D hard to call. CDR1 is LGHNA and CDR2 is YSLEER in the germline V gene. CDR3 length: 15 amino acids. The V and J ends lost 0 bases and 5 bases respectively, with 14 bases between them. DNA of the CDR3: TGCGCCAGCAGCCAAGAGAGACACCAATCGGACGAGCAGTACTTC. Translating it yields CASSQERHQSDEQYF.

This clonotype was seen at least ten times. CDR3 sequence (DNA): TGTGCCAGCGGTTATCTCGAGAACACTGAAGCTTTCTTT. This translates into CASGYLENTEAFF. V gene TRBV12-3 or TRBV12-4 combines with J gene TRBJ1-1; no definite D call. The CDR3 sequence is 13 residues long. V lost 8 bases and J lost 1, with 11 bases in between.

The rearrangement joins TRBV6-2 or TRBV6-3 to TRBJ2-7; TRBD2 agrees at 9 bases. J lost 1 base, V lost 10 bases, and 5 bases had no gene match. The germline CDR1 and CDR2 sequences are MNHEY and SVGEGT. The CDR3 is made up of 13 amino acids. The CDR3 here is CATGTSLSYEQYF. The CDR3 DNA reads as TGTGCCACCGGGACTAGCCTATCCTACGAGCAGTACTTC.

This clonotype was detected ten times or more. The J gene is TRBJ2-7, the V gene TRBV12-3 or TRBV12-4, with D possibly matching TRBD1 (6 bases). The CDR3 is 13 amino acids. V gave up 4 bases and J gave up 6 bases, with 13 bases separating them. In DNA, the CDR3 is TGTGCCAGCAGTTCCACAGGGTTCGGCGAGCAGTACTTC. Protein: CASSSTGFGEQYF.

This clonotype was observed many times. For the CDR3, the DNA is TGTGCCAGCAGCTCAAGACAGCCTACGTTTGGGGAGCAGTACTTC. Residues: CASSSRQPTFGEQYF. This chain uses TRBV7-9 with TRBJ2-7; the D gene is possibly TRBD1 (5 bases). The CDR3 contains 15 residues. The germline V and J ends were trimmed by 4 bases and 7 bases, with 20 bases remaining between them. CDR1 and CDR2 from the germline V gene are SEHNR and FQNEAQ (reference sequence).

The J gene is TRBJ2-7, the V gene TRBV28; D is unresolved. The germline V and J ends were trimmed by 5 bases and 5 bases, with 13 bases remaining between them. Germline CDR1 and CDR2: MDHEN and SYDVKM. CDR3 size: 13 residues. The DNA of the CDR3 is TGTGCCAGCAGTCCAAGCGTCTTACACGAGCAGTACTTC. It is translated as CASSPSVLHEQYF.

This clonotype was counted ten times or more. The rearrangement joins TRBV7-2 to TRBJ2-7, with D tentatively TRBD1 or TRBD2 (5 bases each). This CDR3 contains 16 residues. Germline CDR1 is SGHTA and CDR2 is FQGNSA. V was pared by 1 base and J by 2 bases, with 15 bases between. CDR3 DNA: TGTGCCAGCAGCTTAGGAGGGTCAGGGTTTACCTACGAGCAGTACTTC. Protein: CASSLGGSGFTYEQYF.

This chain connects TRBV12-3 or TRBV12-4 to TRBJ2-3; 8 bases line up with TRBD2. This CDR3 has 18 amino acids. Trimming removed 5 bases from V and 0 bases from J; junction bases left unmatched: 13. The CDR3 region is CASSPFDGSGTSTDTQYF. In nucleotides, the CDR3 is TGTGCCAGCAGTCCATTCGACGGTAGCGGGACTAGCACAGATACGCAGTATTTT.

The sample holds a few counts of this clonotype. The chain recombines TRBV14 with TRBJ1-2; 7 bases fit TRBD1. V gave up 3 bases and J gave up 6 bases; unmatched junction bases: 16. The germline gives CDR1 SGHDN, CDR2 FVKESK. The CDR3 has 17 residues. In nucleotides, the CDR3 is TGTGCCAGCAGCCACAGACAGGGCCAGACCTATTCGGATGGCTACACCTTC. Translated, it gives CASSHRQGQTYSDGYTF.

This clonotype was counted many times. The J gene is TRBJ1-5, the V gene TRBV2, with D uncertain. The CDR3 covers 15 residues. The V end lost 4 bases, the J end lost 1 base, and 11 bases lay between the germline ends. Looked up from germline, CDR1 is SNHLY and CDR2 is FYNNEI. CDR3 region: CASSAYSLSNQPQHF. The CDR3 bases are TGTGCCAGCAGTGCGTACAGTCTAAGCAATCAGCCCCAGCATTTT.

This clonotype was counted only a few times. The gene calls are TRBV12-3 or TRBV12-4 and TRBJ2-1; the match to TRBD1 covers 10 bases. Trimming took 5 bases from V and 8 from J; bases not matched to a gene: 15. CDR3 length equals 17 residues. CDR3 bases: TGTGCCAGCAGTCCCACCGGGACAGGGGTTTCATCGTATGAGCAGTTCTTC. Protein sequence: CASSPTGTGVSSYEQFF.

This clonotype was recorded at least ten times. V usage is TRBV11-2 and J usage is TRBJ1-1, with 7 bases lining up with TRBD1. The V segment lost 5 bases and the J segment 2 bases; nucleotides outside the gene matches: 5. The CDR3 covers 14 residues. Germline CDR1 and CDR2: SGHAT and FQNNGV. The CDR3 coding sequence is TGTGCCAGCAGCGCGCACAGGGGTAACACTGAAGCTTTCTTT. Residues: CASSAHRGNTEAFF. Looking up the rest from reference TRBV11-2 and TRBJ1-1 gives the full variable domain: EAGVAQSPRYKIIEKRQSVAFWCNPISGHATLYWYQQILGQGPKLLIQFQNNGVVDDSQLPKDRFSAERLKGVDSTLKIQPAKLEDSAVYLCASSAHRGNTEAFFGQGTRLTVV.

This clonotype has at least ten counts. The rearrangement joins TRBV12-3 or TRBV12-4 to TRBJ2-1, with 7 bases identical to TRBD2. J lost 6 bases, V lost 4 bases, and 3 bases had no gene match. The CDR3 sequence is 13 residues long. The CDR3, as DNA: TGTGCCAGCAGTTCCCGGGAGGCCAATGAGCAGTTCTTC. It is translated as CASSSREANEQFF.

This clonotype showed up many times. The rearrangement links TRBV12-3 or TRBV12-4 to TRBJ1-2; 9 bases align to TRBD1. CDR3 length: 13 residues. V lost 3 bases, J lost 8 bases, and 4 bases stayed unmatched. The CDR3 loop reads CASSLGQGQGYTF. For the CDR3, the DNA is TGTGCCAGCAGTTTGGGACAGGGACAAGGCTACACCTTC.

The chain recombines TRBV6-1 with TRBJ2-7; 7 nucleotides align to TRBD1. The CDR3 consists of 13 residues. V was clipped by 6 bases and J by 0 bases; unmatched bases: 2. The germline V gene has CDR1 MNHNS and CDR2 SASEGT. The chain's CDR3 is CASRGQSSYEQYF. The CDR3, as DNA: TGTGCCAGCAGGGGACAGAGCTCCTACGAGCAGTACTTC.

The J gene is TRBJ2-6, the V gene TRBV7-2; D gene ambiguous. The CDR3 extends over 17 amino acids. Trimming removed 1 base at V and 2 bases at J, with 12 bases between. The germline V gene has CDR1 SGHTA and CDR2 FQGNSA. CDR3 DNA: TGTGCCAGCAGCTTAGAGTCCCGGAGCCCTGGGGCCAACGTCCTGACTTTC. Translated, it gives CASSLESRSPGANVLTF.